This TCR beta chain was recorded in a study of spatial heterogeneity in lung cancer. As for the study in general: Sequence detection consistently recorded a greater number of beta-chain than alpha-chain sequences.

Time point reported: blood at routine non-recurrence follow-up after resection. The sequenced material consisted of unsorted whole RNA from tumor, nontumor lung or frozen PBMC. The V end was cut by 4 bases, the J end by 1 base, with 15 bases between. This CDR3 region has 16 residues. Germline V gene data show CDR1 as SEHNR and CDR2 as FQNEAQ (reference sequence). In TCRdb, the 5' RACE reads were re-called with MiXCR into one record per CDR3 protein. The repertoire holds around 110,000 distinct CDR3 sequences, with approximately 12% as singletons. V is TRBV7-9 and J is TRBJ2-3; perhaps TRBD2 as D (6 bases). The sequenced sample was PBMCs, obtained at follow-up. The clonotype originates from a male donor with early-stage non-small cell lung cancer. The DNA for the CDR3 is TGTGCCAGCAGCTCCCCGGAGGGGTTACGCACAGATACGCAGTATTTT. This sequence encodes CASSSPEGLRTDTQYF. The full variable domain, its missing parts supplied by reference TRBV7-9 and TRBJ2-3, is DTGVSQNPRHKITKRGQNVTFRCDPISEHNRLYWYRQTLGQGPEFLTYFQNEAQLEKSRLLSDRFSAERPKGSFSTLEIQRTEQGDSAMYLCASSSPEGLRTDTQYFGPGTRLTVL.